A single sample is the source of the 27 T cell receptor beta chains below, sequenced in a study of cytomegalovirus exposure and HLA in healthy donors (dated by TCRdb to about 2017). Library generation was performed with the immunoSEQ multiplex PCR assay. A mixture of 60 forward primers for TCR Vbeta segments and 13 reverse primers for TCR Jbeta segments was used in the multiplex PCR. This is the immuneACCESS table as TCRdb keeps it, with only in-frame sequences that have V and J called. A part of the clones is gone; compared with another copy, unresolved V genes explain less than half, and the rest is unexplained. The sample table shows 100,000 or so clones, and 70% to 90% are seen once. The leading ten clones occupy just over 2.5% of the sample. The sample was PBMCs. Receptors originate from a middle-aged man in good health and CMV-seronegative.

The chain combines TRBV12-5 with TRBJ2-3, with TRBD2 as a possible D gene (6 bases). The CDR3 has 13 residues. The germline gives CDR1 LGHNT, CDR2 FRNRAP. V dropped 6 bases and J dropped 0 bases, with 7 bases sitting between them. CDR3 DNA sequence: TGTGCTAGTGGCGGGGGAAGCACAGATACGCAGTATTTT. Translation gives CASGGGSTDTQYF.

The rearrangement links TRBV5-3 to TRBJ1-1; D call uncertain. TRBV5-3 is recorded as an ORF, its role being uncertain. The germline V and J ends were trimmed by 2 bases and 1 base, with 9 bases remaining between them. The CDR3 loop spans 14 amino acids. This CDR3 is CARSFPGENTEAFF. DNA of the CDR3: TGTGCCAGAAGCTTCCCGGGAGAGAACACTGAAGCTTTCTTT.

This chain connects TRBV27 to TRBJ2-7, with 10 bases fitting TRBD2. The CDR3 is 15 residues long. Per germline, CDR1 MNHEY and CDR2 SMNVEV (reference sequence). The trim removed 5 bases at V and 1 base at J, leaving 5 bases unmatched. The CDR3 DNA reads as TGTGCCAGCAGTCCCTTAGCGGGGGGATCCTACGAGCAGTACTTC. This codes for CASSPLAGGSYEQYF.

The chain links TRBV18 to TRBJ1-4; 11 nucleotides line up with TRBD1. The CDR3 runs 17 residues. Looked up from germline, CDR1 is KGHSH and CDR2 is LQKENI. Unmatched junction bases numbered 10, after V lost 2 bases and J lost 8 bases. The CDR3 is CASSPTRTGGAGEKLFF. The CDR3 DNA sequence: TGTGCCAGCTCACCAACGAGGACAGGGGGCGCAGGGGAAAAACTGTTTTTT. The full variable domain, completed using reference TRBV18 and TRBJ1-4, is NAGVMQNPRHLVRRRGQEARLRCSPMKGHSHVYWYRQLPEEGLKFMVYLQKENIIDESGMPKERFSAEFPKEGPSILRIQQVVRGDSAAYFCASSPTRTGGAGEKLFFGSGTQLSVL.

The chain links TRBV19 to TRBJ1-6; TRBD1 matches 8 bases. The CDR3 totals 16 residues. Germline CDR1 LNHDA, CDR2 SQIVND (reference sequence). The trim removed 5 bases at V and 6 bases at J, leaving 9 bases unmatched. The CDR3 DNA reads TGTGCCAGTAGTTCGACGGACAGGGCTTTTAATTCACCCCTCCACTTT. Its protein product is CASSSTDRAFNSPLHF.

V is TRBV11-3 and J is TRBJ2-3, with 9 nucleotides matching TRBD1. Germline values: CDR1 SGHNT, CDR2 YENEEA. The length of the CDR3 is 15 residues. The junction had 2 bases not matched to a gene; V was cut back by 2 bases and J by 2 bases. The CDR3 DNA reads TGTGCCAGCAGCTTAAGACAGGGGGTCACAGATACGCAGTATTTT. This codes for CASSLRQGVTDTQYF.

The chain employs TRBV27 and TRBJ1-3; unclear D gene. With 5 bases removed from V and 1 base from J, the gap between germline ends came to 12 bases. CDR3 size: 15 residues. The V gene's germline CDR1 is MNHEY and CDR2 SMNVEV (reference sequence). The CDR3 is CASSPRARSGNTIYF. The CDR3 nucleotides are TGTGCCAGCAGTCCGCGGGCCCGATCTGGAAACACCATATATTTT.

The rearrangement uses TRBV20-1 and TRBJ1-2; D not certain. Germline CDR1 DFQATT, CDR2 SNEGSKA (reference sequence). V was shortened by 6 bases and J by 1 base, with 6 bases between the two germline ends. The CDR3 is made up of 11 amino acids. CDR3 nucleotide sequence: TGCAGTGCCTGGAGTAACTATGGCTACACCTTC. Protein: CSAWSNYGYTF.

V and J are TRBV27 and TRBJ1-2, with D possibly TRBD1 on 6 matching bases. Trimming took 5 bases from V and 7 from J, leaving 23 bases between them. CDR3 size: 16 residues. CDR1 is MNHEY and CDR2 is SMNVEV in the germline V gene (reference sequence). CDR3 in amino acids: CASSQTSGPTRGGYTF. The CDR3, as DNA: TGTGCCAGCAGTCAAACCTCGGGACCGACCAGGGGTGGCTACACCTTC.

Details on this clone: Germline and junction disagree at one end, which may indicate a read error. The chain combines TRBV6-5 with TRBJ1-4; no clear D gene. Per the germline V gene, CDR1 is MNHEY and CDR2 is SVGAGI. The CDR3 has 12 amino acids. The CDR3 DNA follows: TGTGCCACCAGTGCAGTCAATGAAAAACTGTTTTTT. This codes for CATSAVNEKLFF.

The rearrangement links TRBV5-1 to TRBJ1-2, with 7 bases lining up with TRBD1. V dropped 4 bases and J dropped 5; count of bases not matched to a gene: 5. The CDR3 runs 13 residues. From germline, CDR1 is SGHRS and CDR2 YFSETQ. The CDR3 loop reads CASSPGTEYGYTF. For the CDR3, the DNA is TGCGCCAGCAGCCCCGGGACAGAGTATGGCTACACCTTC.

This clone was detected only once. This chain connects TRBV12-5 to TRBJ1-2; the D is unclear. CDR1 LGHNT and CDR2 FRNRAP come from the germline V gene. V was cut by 0 bases and J by 5 bases, with 13 bases left in between. CDR3 length: 15 amino acids. Written as DNA, the CDR3 is TGTGCTAGTGGTTTGGTACTGGGCAGAGAATATGGCTACACCTTC. It is translated as CASGLVLGREYGYTF.

This clone was seen more than once but under ten times. The genes are TRBV5-1 and TRBJ1-3, with TRBD1 as a possible D gene (5 bases). CDR1 and CDR2 from the germline V gene are SGHRS and YFSETQ. The CDR3 has 17 residues. Between the trimmed V and J ends, which lost 0 bases and 0 bases, there was a span of 13 bases. The CDR3 DNA reads as TGCGCCAGCAGCTTGGGGGCAGGGCCCAGCTCTGGAAACACCATATATTTT. Translation: CASSLGAGPSSGNTIYF. The full variable domain, completed using reference TRBV5-1 and TRBJ1-3, is KAGVTQTPRYLIKTRGQQVTLSCSPISGHRSVSWYQQTPGQGLQFLFEYFSETQRNKGNFPGRFSGRQFSNSRSEMNVSTLELGDSALYLCASSLGAGPSSGNTIYFGEGSWLTVV.

The V call is TRBV5-1, the J call TRBJ1-1; D not certain. Trimming cost V 2 bases and J 4 bases, with 12 bases left between them. The CDR3 is 14 amino acids. Germline CDR1 and CDR2: SGHRS and YFSETQ. The CDR3 region has the DNA TGCGCCAGCAGCTTCAGAGGTGACGCCACTGAAGCTTTCTTT. Translated: CASSFRGDATEAFF.

This chain joins TRBV7-9 and TRBJ2-7, with TRBD2 matching 14 bases. After removal of 3 bases from V and 4 bases from J, the junction contained 5 bases not matched to a gene. From germline, CDR1 is SEHNR and CDR2 FQNEAQ (reference sequence). This CDR3 has 16 amino acids. In nucleotides, the CDR3 is TGTGCCAGCAGCTTGGCCCGGACTAGCGGGGGGTACGAGCAGTACTTC. Its translation is CASSLARTSGGYEQYF.

The rearrangement joins TRBV6-1 to TRBJ1-5; D not resolved. V dropped 2 bases and J dropped 15 bases, with 14 bases sitting between them. CDR3 size: 12 residues. The germline V gene encodes CDR1 MNHNS and CDR2 SASEGT. The CDR3 loop is CASSESGRFRHF. In nucleotides, the CDR3 is TGTGCCAGCAGTGAATCCGGCAGGTTCAGGCATTTT.

The V gene is TRBV21-1, the J gene TRBJ2-1; whether TRBD2, the table's D call, matches the DNA was not checked. TRBV21-1 is an annotated pseudogene. The length of the CDR3 is 16 residues. CDR3: CASTTGDLSSYNEQFF. Here the CDR3 DNA reads TGTGCCAGCACTACGGGTGACCTTAGCTCCTACAATGAGCAGTTCTTC.

The chain uses TRBV2 and TRBJ1-2; 8 positions match TRBD1. Trimming took 11 bases from V and 8 from J; bases not matched to a gene: 13. Germline V gene lookup returns CDR1 SNHLY and CDR2 FYNNEI. CDR3 length: 13 residues. The CDR3 reads CARGGRGHEGYTF. As DNA, the CDR3 is TGTGCCCGCGGAGGCAGGGGGCATGAGGGCTACACCTTC.

V is TRBV10-3 and J is TRBJ1-1; no definite D call. The CDR3 spans 14 residues. Looked up from germline, CDR1 is ENHRY and CDR2 is SYGVKD. V gave up 0 bases and J gave up 1 base, with 6 bases separating them. CDR3 region: CAISESQTNTEAFF. CDR3 DNA: TGTGCCATCAGTGAGTCACAGACGAACACTGAAGCTTTCTTT.

The J gene is TRBJ2-2, the V gene TRBV12-5; 10 nucleotides agree with TRBD1. Germline V gives CDR1 LGHNT, CDR2 FRNRAP. This CDR3 comprises 15 residues. V lost 6 bases and J lost 4; bases outside the gene matches: 5. CDR3 bases: TGTGCTAGTGGCACCGGGACAGGGGTCACCGGGGAGCTGTTTTTT. Its translation: CASGTGTGVTGELFF.

The chain carries TRBV4-3 and TRBJ2-3; 9 bases agree with TRBD2. The junction had 11 bases not matched to a gene; V was cut back by 0 bases and J by 1 base. Germline CDR1 LGHNA, CDR2 YSLEER. This CDR3 region has 19 residues. Here the CDR3 reads CASSQDGVVTSGRTDTQYF. The CDR3 nucleotides read TGCGCCAGCAGCCAAGATGGAGTAGTGACTAGCGGCCGCACAGATACGCAGTATTTT.

The rearrangement links TRBV19 to TRBJ2-7; the match to TRBD2 covers 7 bases. The J segment lost 4 bases and the V segment lost 6 bases, leaving 15 bases of the junction unmatched. CDR3 length: 16 residues. Germline CDR1 LNHDA, CDR2 SQIVND (reference sequence). The CDR3 here is CASSATLAGVGYEQYF. CDR3 DNA sequence: TGTGCCAGTAGCGCGACTCTGGCGGGAGTGGGATACGAGCAGTACTTC. Full variable domain (rest looked up from reference TRBV19 and TRBJ2-7): DGGITQSPKYLFRKEGQNVTLSCEQNLNHDAMYWYRQDPGQGLRLIYYSQIVNDFQKGDIAEGYSVSREKKESFPLTVTSAQKNPTAFYLCASSATLAGVGYEQYFGPGTRLTVT.

Note on this clone: This specimen includes other DNA sequences encoding the same CDR3. The chain is built from TRBV5-1 and TRBJ2-5; a weak D match, TRBD2 (5 bases). Germline V gene sequence: CDR1 SGHRS, CDR2 YFSETQ. V was pared by 2 bases and J by 3 bases, with 8 bases between. The CDR3 consists of 13 residues. CDR3 residues: CASSLGGEETQYF. DNA for the CDR3: TGCGCCAGCAGCTTAGGAGGAGAAGAGACCCAGTACTTC.

As DNA, the CDR3 is TGCGCCAGCAGCTTGGGGGGCGGGGGGGGCGCCTTGAATGAGCAGTTCTTC. Translating it yields CASSLGGGGGALNEQFF. The chain uses TRBV5-1 and TRBJ2-1; TRBD2 matches at 9 bases. Germline CDR1 and CDR2: SGHRS and YFSETQ. V shed 0 bases and J 7 bases; nucleotides not matched to a gene: 11. CDR3 length: 17 residues. Using reference TRBV5-1 and TRBJ2-1 for the parts outside the CDR3, the full variable domain is KAGVTQTPRYLIKTRGQQVTLSCSPISGHRSVSWYQQTPGQGLQFLFEYFSETQRNKGNFPGRFSGRQFSNSRSEMNVSTLELGDSALYLCASSLGGGGGALNEQFFGPGTRLTVL.

The V call is TRBV19, the J call TRBJ1-3; 10 bases are shared with TRBD1. Looked up from germline, CDR1 is LNHDA and CDR2 is SQIVND (reference sequence). After removal of 4 bases from V and 3 bases from J, the junction contained 3 bases not matched to a gene. CDR3 length: 15 residues. The CDR3 region is CASSTGTGVGNTIYF. DNA of the CDR3: TGTGCCAGTAGTACCGGGACAGGGGTTGGAAACACCATATATTTT.

The chain joins TRBV6-5 to TRBJ1-4; 7 bases fit TRBD1. V was clipped by 6 bases and J by 2 bases; unmatched bases: 6. Germline lookup yields CDR1 MNHEY and CDR2 SVGAGI. This CDR3 has 15 residues. CDR3 region: CASRSTGATNEKLFF. CDR3 sequence (DNA): TGTGCCAGCAGGTCTACAGGGGCGACTAATGAAAAACTGTTTTTT.

The rearrangement links TRBV5-1 to TRBJ1-4; D ambiguous. V was cut by 1 base and J by 8 bases, with 12 bases left in between. Germline-derived CDR1 and CDR2 are SGHRS and YFSETQ. This CDR3 spans 14 amino acids. The DNA for the CDR3 is TGCGCCAGCAGCTTGTACCGGAGCCAGGAAAAACTGTTTTTT. Protein product: CASSLYRSQEKLFF.